The rows below give T cell receptor beta chains drawn from one sample of a study of T cells in localized non-small cell lung cancer. TCRdb keeps only in-frame clones here, not all; method: immunoSEQ multiplex PCR. The table includes 25,000 to 40,000 clones, around four fifths detected once. This specimen was peripheral blood, taken before any cancer treatment. These receptors came from a male donor older than 55 with stage II squamous cell lung carcinoma. CDR3s include the opening cysteine and the closing phenylalanine or tryptophan. The D gene is left open where the match is weak. Some rows have no size entry. The others give once, few or many, or a class for an expanded clone.

j_call: TRBJ1-1; d_call: .; clone_size: .; v_call: TRBV11-2; cdr3_aa: CASSPGFLNTEAFF; cdr3_nt: TGTGCCAGCAGCCCAGGGTTCCTGAACACTGAAGCTTTCTTT
j_call: TRBJ1-2; d_call: .; clone_size: .; v_call: TRBV30; cdr3_aa: CAWRATRGYGYTF; cdr3_nt: TGTGCCTGGCGGGCCACCCGGGGATATGGCTACACCTTC
j_call: TRBJ1-5; d_call: .; clone_size: .; v_call: TRBV19; cdr3_aa: CASGPFQPQHF; cdr3_nt: TGTGCCAGTGGCCCGTTCCAGCCCCAGCATTTT
j_call: TRBJ1-1; d_call: .; clone_size: .; v_call: TRBV5-1; cdr3_aa: CASRTSGDTEAFF; cdr3_nt: TGCGCCAGCAGAACTTCAGGGGACACTGAAGCTTTCTTT
j_call: TRBJ2-4; d_call: .; clone_size: .; v_call: TRBV10-3; cdr3_aa: CATCPEVNIQYF; cdr3_nt: TGTGCCACCTGCCCTGAGGTAAACATTCAGTACTTC
j_call: TRBJ2-7; d_call: .; clone_size: .; v_call: TRBV10-1; cdr3_aa: CASSENTYEQYF; cdr3_nt: TGCGCCAGCAGTGAAAACACCTACGAGCAGTACTTC
j_call: TRBJ1-2; d_call: .; clone_size: .; v_call: TRBV6-1; cdr3_aa: CAERGSNYGYTF; cdr3_nt: TGTGCCGAGCGGGGGTCTAACTATGGCTACACCTTC
j_call: TRBJ1-2; d_call: .; clone_size: medium-sized; v_call: TRBV18; cdr3_aa: CASSPQEGYLGGYTF; cdr3_nt: TGTGCCAGCTCACCACAGGAGGGTTATTTAGGTGGCTACACCTTC
j_call: TRBJ2-3; d_call: .; clone_size: .; v_call: TRBV18; cdr3_aa: CASSGTKPDTQYF; cdr3_nt: TGTGCCAGCTCAGGGACCAAGCCAGATACGCAGTATTTT
j_call: TRBJ2-1; d_call: .; clone_size: .; v_call: TRBV18; cdr3_aa: CASSPFGQAGGEQFF; cdr3_nt: TGTGCCAGCTCACCATTCGGGCAAGCCGGGGGAGAGCAGTTCTTC
j_call: TRBJ2-5; d_call: .; clone_size: .; v_call: TRBV19; cdr3_aa: CASSLGTAQETQYF; cdr3_nt: TGTGCCAGTAGTCTGGGCACTGCACAAGAGACCCAGTACTTC
j_call: TRBJ1-2; d_call: .; clone_size: .; v_call: TRBV6-1; cdr3_aa: CASTPSVGLYWGYTF; cdr3_nt: TGTGCCAGCACCCCTTCGGTGGGGTTGTATTGGGGCTACACCTTC
j_call: TRBJ1-1; d_call: .; clone_size: .; v_call: TRBV14; cdr3_aa: CASSQDLGATEAFF; cdr3_nt: TGTGCCAGCAGCCAAGATCTAGGGGCCACTGAAGCTTTCTTT
j_call: TRBJ2-5; d_call: .; clone_size: .; v_call: TRBV12-5; cdr3_aa: CASGPWETQYF; cdr3_nt: TGTGCTAGTGGCCCCTGGGAGACCCAGTACTTC
j_call: TRBJ1-6; d_call: .; clone_size: .; v_call: TRBV19; cdr3_aa: CASSARAFGSPLHF; cdr3_nt: TGTGCCAGTAGTGCCCGGGCTTTTGGTTCACCCCTCCACTTT
j_call: TRBJ1-5; d_call: .; clone_size: .; v_call: TRBV18; cdr3_aa: CASSPTNNQPQHF; cdr3_nt: TGTGCCAGCTCACCAACGAACAATCAGCCCCAGCATTTT
j_call: TRBJ2-7; d_call: .; clone_size: .; v_call: TRBV19; cdr3_aa: CASSILRGPAYEQYF; cdr3_nt: TGTGCCAGTAGTATTCTGCGGGGCCCCGCCTACGAGCAGTACTTC
j_call: TRBJ2-1; d_call: .; clone_size: .; v_call: TRBV7-3; cdr3_aa: CASSPLGGADEQFF; cdr3_nt: TGTGCCAGCAGCCCACTCGGCGGGGCGGATGAGCAGTTCTTC
j_call: TRBJ1-1; d_call: .; clone_size: .; v_call: TRBV9; cdr3_aa: CASSVEGQGGTEAFF; cdr3_nt: TGTGCCAGCAGCGTAGAAGGTCAGGGAGGAACTGAAGCTTTCTTT
j_call: TRBJ1-2; d_call: .; clone_size: .; v_call: TRBV18; cdr3_aa: CASSPPEGGGYGYTF; cdr3_nt: TGTGCCAGCTCACCACCGGAGGGGGGTGGCTATGGCTACACCTTC
j_call: TRBJ2-2; d_call: .; clone_size: few; v_call: TRBV30; cdr3_aa: CAWVLSGGINTGELFF; cdr3_nt: TGTGCCTGGGTACTCTCCGGAGGGATAAACACCGGGGAGCTGTTTTTT
j_call: TRBJ1-2; d_call: .; clone_size: .; v_call: TRBV7-9; cdr3_aa: CVLGSGSYGYTF; cdr3_nt: TGTGTCTTAGGGTCAGGGTCTTATGGCTACACCTTC
j_call: TRBJ1-6; d_call: .; clone_size: .; v_call: TRBV9; cdr3_aa: CASSGYNDSPLHF; cdr3_nt: TGTGCCAGCAGCGGATACAACGATTCACCCCTCCACTTT
j_call: TRBJ2-3; d_call: TRBD1; clone_size: .; v_call: TRBV25-1; cdr3_aa: CASTAGQGASHTQYF; cdr3_nt: TGTGCCAGCACCGCCGGACAGGGGGCCTCCCATACGCAGTATTTT
j_call: TRBJ1-5; d_call: .; clone_size: few; v_call: TRBV14; cdr3_aa: CASSQGEDQPQHF; cdr3_nt: TGTGCCAGCAGCCAAGGGGAGGATCAGCCCCAGCATTTT
j_call: TRBJ1-1; d_call: TRBD1; clone_size: few; v_call: TRBV19; cdr3_aa: CASTTRGQLNTEAFF; cdr3_nt: TGTGCCAGTACCACGCGGGGACAGCTGAACACTGAAGCTTTCTTT
j_call: TRBJ2-7; d_call: .; clone_size: .; v_call: TRBV7-8; cdr3_aa: CASSWGQFGNEQYF; cdr3_nt: TGTGCCAGCAGCTGGGGGCAGTTCGGCAACGAGCAGTACTTC
j_call: TRBJ2-7; d_call: .; clone_size: .; v_call: TRBV27; cdr3_aa: CASGGAFSYEQYF; cdr3_nt: TGTGCCAGCGGGGGGGCCTTCTCCTACGAGCAGTACTTC
j_call: TRBJ1-2; d_call: .; clone_size: many; v_call: TRBV20-1; cdr3_aa: CSPRRHYGYTF; cdr3_nt: TGCAGTCCAAGGAGACACTATGGCTACACCTTC
j_call: TRBJ1-5; d_call: .; clone_size: .; v_call: TRBV30; cdr3_aa: CAWSQQEGQPQHF; cdr3_nt: TGTGCCTGGAGTCAACAGGAGGGTCAGCCCCAGCATTTT
j_call: TRBJ2-3; d_call: .; clone_size: .; v_call: TRBV19; cdr3_aa: CASSMSRSAITDTQYF; cdr3_nt: TGTGCCAGTAGTATGTCGCGGTCCGCTATCACAGATACGCAGTATTTT
j_call: TRBJ2-7; d_call: .; clone_size: .; v_call: TRBV7-9; cdr3_aa: CASSLDDRGDEQYF; cdr3_nt: TGTGCCAGCAGCTTAGATGATAGGGGGGACGAGCAGTACTTC
j_call: TRBJ2-7; d_call: .; clone_size: .; v_call: TRBV5-1; cdr3_aa: CASSLRGRVNEQYF; cdr3_nt: TGCGCCAGCAGCTTGCGGGGTCGGGTCAACGAGCAGTACTTC
j_call: TRBJ2-3; d_call: TRBD2; clone_size: .; v_call: TRBV5-4; cdr3_aa: CASSFRTSGGDTQYF; cdr3_nt: TGTGCCAGCAGCTTCCGGACTAGCGGGGGAGATACGCAGTATTTT
j_call: TRBJ2-7; d_call: TRBD2; clone_size: .; v_call: TRBV15; cdr3_aa: CATSDRLADYEQYF; cdr3_nt: TGTGCCACCAGCGATCGACTAGCGGACTACGAGCAGTACTTC
j_call: TRBJ2-5; d_call: .; clone_size: .; v_call: TRBV6-6; cdr3_aa: CASSYETGLQTQYF; cdr3_nt: TGTGCCAGCAGTTACGAGACAGGTTTGCAGACCCAGTACTTC
j_call: TRBJ2-5; d_call: TRBD1; clone_size: .; v_call: TRBV18; cdr3_aa: CASSPLRQGFQETQYF; cdr3_nt: TGTGCCAGCTCACCACTAAGACAGGGGTTCCAAGAGACCCAGTACTTC
j_call: TRBJ2-3; d_call: TRBD2; clone_size: .; v_call: TRBV7-9; cdr3_aa: CASSPILWTSGGTDTQYF; cdr3_nt: TGTGCCAGCAGCCCCATCCTCTGGACTAGCGGTGGCACAGATACGCAGTATTTT
j_call: TRBJ1-6; d_call: TRBD1; clone_size: .; v_call: TRBV30; cdr3_aa: CASDRDNSPLHF; cdr3_nt: TGTGCCTCCGACAGGGATAATTCACCCCTCCACTTT
j_call: TRBJ2-5; d_call: .; clone_size: once; v_call: TRBV27; cdr3_aa: CASSSGLPGSETQYF; cdr3_nt: TGTGCCAGCAGCTCCGGCCTTCCAGGGAGTGAGACCCAGTACTTC
j_call: TRBJ2-1; d_call: .; clone_size: .; v_call: TRBV6-5; cdr3_aa: CASSYNQGNNEQFF; cdr3_nt: TGTGCCAGCAGTTACAATCAGGGTAACAATGAGCAGTTCTTC
j_call: TRBJ2-2; d_call: .; clone_size: .; v_call: TRBV19; cdr3_aa: CASSLPRELFF; cdr3_nt: TGTGCCAGTAGTTTGCCCCGGGAGCTGTTTTTT
j_call: TRBJ2-4; d_call: .; clone_size: .; v_call: TRBV7-8; cdr3_aa: CASSSSSRSLAKNIQYF; cdr3_nt: TGTGCCAGCAGCTCCTCGTCCCGTTCCTTAGCCAAAAACATTCAGTACTTC
j_call: TRBJ2-7; d_call: TRBD1; clone_size: .; v_call: TRBV2; cdr3_aa: CASSDPGQGVSEQYF; cdr3_nt: TGTGCCAGCAGTGACCCGGGACAGGGAGTGTCCGAGCAGTACTTC
j_call: TRBJ2-7; d_call: .; clone_size: .; v_call: TRBV7-2; cdr3_aa: CASSPNRGGPNRYEQYF; cdr3_nt: TGTGCCAGCAGCCCGAATAGGGGGGGCCCGAACCGCTACGAGCAGTACTTC
j_call: TRBJ2-3; d_call: .; clone_size: .; v_call: TRBV5-1; cdr3_aa: CASSERTDTQYF; cdr3_nt: TGCGCCAGCAGCGAGCGCACAGATACGCAGTATTTT
j_call: TRBJ1-2; d_call: TRBD1; clone_size: few; v_call: TRBV5-1; cdr3_aa: CASSLKVTGDYGYTF; cdr3_nt: TGCGCCAGCAGCTTGAAGGTGACAGGGGACTATGGCTACACCTTC
j_call: TRBJ1-5; d_call: .; clone_size: .; v_call: TRBV2; cdr3_aa: CASSGSTAGQPQHF; cdr3_nt: TGTGCCAGCAGTGGTAGCACCGCGGGACAGCCCCAGCATTTT
j_call: TRBJ1-1; d_call: .; clone_size: .; v_call: TRBV7-9; cdr3_aa: CASKPEPVGVGSSGTEAFF; cdr3_nt: TGTGCCAGCAAACCAGAACCTGTGGGGGTAGGATCCTCTGGTACTGAAGCTTTCTTT
j_call: TRBJ1-2; d_call: .; clone_size: .; v_call: TRBV4-1; cdr3_aa: CASSQEGWDNYGYTF; cdr3_nt: TGCGCCAGCAGCCAAGAAGGCTGGGATAACTATGGCTACACCTTC
j_call: TRBJ2-3; d_call: .; clone_size: .; v_call: TRBV5-4; cdr3_aa: CASSLVGGIGADTQYF; cdr3_nt: TGTGCCAGCAGCTTGGTAGGAGGCATTGGGGCAGATACGCAGTATTTT
j_call: TRBJ2-7; d_call: .; clone_size: few; v_call: TRBV5-1; cdr3_aa: CASSSDSTYEQYF; cdr3_nt: TGCGCCAGCAGCTCGGACAGTACCTATGAGCAGTACTTC
j_call: TRBJ1-1; d_call: .; clone_size: once; v_call: TRBV29-1; cdr3_aa: CSAGIQGGDTEAFF; cdr3_nt: TGCAGCGCCGGAATACAGGGTGGTGACACTGAAGCTTTCTTT
j_call: TRBJ2-3; d_call: TRBD2; clone_size: .; v_call: TRBV5-1; cdr3_aa: CASSLAASGNTDTQYF; cdr3_nt: TGCGCCAGCAGCTTGGCCGCTAGCGGAAACACAGATACGCAGTATTTT
j_call: TRBJ1-5; d_call: TRBD1; clone_size: .; v_call: TRBV6-1; cdr3_aa: CASSLQGTYQPQHF; cdr3_nt: TGTGCCAGCAGTTTACAGGGGACCTATCAGCCCCAGCATTTT
j_call: TRBJ1-6; d_call: TRBD1; clone_size: .; v_call: TRBV4-2; cdr3_aa: CASSQDSTRTGYNSPLHF; cdr3_nt: TGTGCCAGCAGCCAAGATTCCACTAGGACAGGTTATAATTCACCCCTCCACTTT
j_call: TRBJ1-4; d_call: .; clone_size: .; v_call: TRBV7-6; cdr3_aa: CASSREGDEKLFF; cdr3_nt: TGTGCCAGCAGCCGTGAAGGGGATGAAAAACTGTTTTTT
j_call: TRBJ1-2; d_call: .; clone_size: .; v_call: TRBV5-1; cdr3_aa: CASSLFRGADGYTF; cdr3_nt: TGCGCCAGCAGCTTGTTCAGGGGCGCTGATGGCTACACCTTC
j_call: TRBJ2-5; d_call: .; clone_size: .; v_call: TRBV21-1; cdr3_aa: CASSKERNRGPQETQYF; cdr3_nt: TGTGCCAGCAGCAAAGAGAGGAACAGGGGGCCTCAAGAGACCCAGTACTTC
j_call: TRBJ2-7; d_call: .; clone_size: .; v_call: TRBV30; cdr3_aa: CAWSVQSVQYF; cdr3_nt: TGTGCCTGGAGTGTACAGTCCGTGCAGTACTTC